These 32 T cell receptor beta chains originate from one sample sequenced in a study of regulatory T cells in long-lasting Graves disease. TCR beta libraries were built with iRepertoire HTBI primers and Arm-PCR of CDR3 regions. TCRdb analysed the multiplex PCR reads with MiXCR anew, one entry per CDR3 protein. The sample lists fewer than 400,000 distinct CDR3 sequences; about 20% were seen once. The time point here: persistent/refractory GD, antithyroid drugs over 5 years with positive TRAb. RNA from PBMCs was the source of the TCR library. The source material was peripheral blood mononuclear cells (PBMCs), sampled when the disease was refractory, from a patient treated with antithyroid drugs. Receptors originate from a female donor with Graves disease.

Written as DNA, the CDR3 is TGCAGCGTTGGGGAATATGAGACCCAGTACTTC. It codes for CSVGEYETQYF. V gene TRBV29-1 combines with J gene TRBJ2-5; D is undetermined. This CDR3 comprises 11 residues. Germline-derived CDR1 and CDR2 are SQVTM and ANQGSEA. V was trimmed by 4 bases and J by 5 bases, leaving 8 bases between them.

This clonotype was observed many times. The chain is built from TRBV7-2 and TRBJ1-4, with a possible D match to TRBD1 (5 bases). This CDR3 has 14 residues. Germline V gives CDR1 SGHTA, CDR2 FQGNSA. Deletions cut 0 bases from V and 8 bases from J, with 10 bases between. The CDR3 sequence is CASSLAGPQEKLFF. CDR3 bases: TGTGCCAGCAGCTTAGCGGGACCGCAAGAAAAACTGTTTTTT.

The sample holds a few counts of this clonotype. This chain connects TRBV19 to TRBJ1-5; D unresolved. The CDR3 is 13 residues long. Germline V gene lookup returns CDR1 LNHDA and CDR2 SQIVND (reference sequence). V was pared by 2 bases and J by 5 bases, with 7 bases between. CDR3: CASSIRPDQPQHF. Here the CDR3 DNA reads TGTGCCAGTAGTATACGTCCGGATCAGCCCCAGCATTTT.

In its sample, this clonotype was seen many times. The rearrangement uses TRBV6-9 and TRBJ2-7; 7 nucleotides line up with TRBD2. Germline V gives CDR1 MNHGY, CDR2 SVAAGI. The V and J ends lost 3 bases and 0 bases, in that order; junction bases with no gene match: 11. The CDR3 loop spans 17 amino acids. The CDR3 loop reads CASSYGPAGGISYEQYF. The CDR3 DNA follows: TGTGCCAGCAGTTACGGGCCCGCCGGGGGGATCTCCTACGAGCAGTACTTC.

On this clonotype itself: A much larger clone differs from this one at a single base, so this may be a read error. This rearrangement joins TRBV10-3 to TRBJ1-2; a possible D gene is TRBD1 (6 bases). Germline V gene lookup returns CDR1 ENHRY and CDR2 SYGVKD. The CDR3 is 14 residues long. As DNA, the CDR3 is TGTGCCATCAGTGGAAGGGACACACCTCTAGGCTACGCCTTC. It yields the protein CAISGRDTPLGYAF.

This clonotype appeared a few times. The V call is TRBV6-1, the J call TRBJ2-6; 14 bases fit TRBD2. Germline CDR1 and CDR2: MNHNS and SASEGT. This CDR3 is 19 amino acids long. The V segment lost 7 bases and the J segment 1 base; nucleotides outside the gene matches: 9. The chain's CDR3 is CASTGTGLAGVSGANVLTF. In nucleotides, the CDR3 is TGTGCCAGCACCGGAACGGGACTAGCGGGAGTTTCTGGGGCCAACGTCCTGACTTTC.

The genes are TRBV20-1 and TRBJ2-5; D is tentatively TRBD1 or TRBD2 (7 bases each). Germline values: CDR1 DFQATT, CDR2 SNEGSKA (reference sequence). The germline V and J ends were trimmed by 0 bases and 1 base, with 15 bases remaining between them. The CDR3 loop spans 16 amino acids. The CDR3 sequence is CSARDFGRDSQETQYF. CDR3 DNA sequence: TGCAGTGCTAGAGATTTTGGGAGGGACAGCCAAGAGACCCAGTACTTC.

This clonotype was counted ten times or more. The gene calls are TRBV28 and TRBJ2-7; D ambiguous. Germline V gives CDR1 MDHEN, CDR2 SYDVKM. V was cut by 4 bases and J by 7 bases, with 11 bases left in between. This CDR3 is built from 12 residues. The chain's CDR3 is CASSSVPREQYF. The CDR3 DNA reads TGTGCCAGCAGTTCCGTCCCCAGAGAGCAGTACTTC.

There are many counts of this clonotype. The chain employs TRBV12-3 or TRBV12-4 and TRBJ1-1; D not resolved. The germline V and J ends were trimmed by 0 bases and 1 base, with 6 bases remaining between them. The CDR3 is 14 residues long. In DNA form, the CDR3 reads TGTGCCAGCAGTTTAGCAGGGAAGAACACTGAAGCTTTCTTT. Protein product: CASSLAGKNTEAFF.

This clonotype came up many times. V and J are TRBV6-1 and TRBJ1-4, with 8 bases fitting TRBD1. The V gene's germline CDR1 is MNHNS and CDR2 SASEGT. Losses at the gene ends were 3 bases for V and 4 bases for J; bases not matched to a gene: 4. The CDR3 is 15 residues long. For the CDR3, the DNA is TGTGCCAGCAGTGACCGACAGGGGCTTAATGAAAAACTGTTTTTT. It encodes CASSDRQGLNEKLFF.

J is TRBJ2-2 and V is TRBV7-2, with 8 bases lining up with TRBD2. With 5 bases clipped from V and 8 bases from J, the junction kept 13 bases outside the gene matches. The V gene's germline CDR1 is SGHTA and CDR2 FQGNSA. This CDR3 comprises 16 residues. The DNA of the CDR3 is TGTGCCAGCAGCACCCCCAGCGGGAGCCGTCCAGGGGAGCTGTTTTTT. This translates into CASSTPSGSRPGELFF.

The chain recombines TRBV30 with TRBJ2-7; maybe TRBD1 (6 bases). The V gene lost 5 bases and the J gene lost 3 bases, with 14 bases spanning the gap. The CDR3 loop spans 13 amino acids. Per the germline V gene, CDR1 is GTSNPN and CDR2 is SVGIG (reference sequence). In DNA form, the CDR3 reads TGTGCCTGGGCCCGACAGGTAAACTACGAGCAGTACTTC. Its protein product is CAWARQVNYEQYF.

The rearrangement uses TRBV3-1 and TRBJ1-1, with 7 nucleotides matching TRBD1. Germline V CDR1 and CDR2: LGHDT, YNNKEL (reference sequence). Germline trimming cut 1 base from V and 7 bases from J; bases unmatched to any gene: 6. The CDR3 has 14 residues. The CDR3 region has the DNA TGTGCCAGCAGCCAAGGACAGGGTGGTTATGAAGCTTTCTTT. It encodes CASSQGQGGYEAFF.

The chain combines TRBV28 with TRBJ1-2, with TRBD1 matching over 9 bases. The J segment lost 2 bases and the V segment lost 5 bases, leaving 9 bases of the junction unmatched. The CDR3 totals 16 residues. Germline values: CDR1 MDHEN, CDR2 SYDVKM. CDR3 bases: TGTGCCAGCAGTATACCCCGGGACAGGGCGAACTATGGCTACACCTTC. This gives the protein CASSIPRDRANYGYTF.

V is TRBV30 and J is TRBJ1-5; D ambiguous. Looked up from germline, CDR1 is GTSNPN and CDR2 is SVGIG (reference sequence). The CDR3 runs to 11 residues. The ends were cut back, 4 bases at V and 9 bases at J, with 10 bases in the middle. The CDR3 here is CAWKSVPPQHF. The CDR3 region has the DNA TGTGCCTGGAAAAGCGTTCCGCCCCAGCATTTT. The complete variable domain, with remaining parts taken from reference TRBV30 and TRBJ1-5, reads SQTIHQWPATLVQPVGSPLSLECTVEGTSNPNLYWYRQAAGRGLQLLFYSVGIGQISSEVPQNLSASRPQDRQFILSSKKLLLSDSGFYLCAWKSVPPQHFGDGTRLSIL.

The chain combines TRBV2 with TRBJ1-6, with D maybe TRBD1 (6 bases). V gave up 5 bases and J gave up 8 bases, with 13 bases separating them. This CDR3 has 14 amino acids. The germline CDR1 and CDR2 sequences are SNHLY and FYNNEI. This CDR3 reads CASSLTRGDSPLHF. DNA for the CDR3: TGTGCCAGCAGTCTCACCAGGGGAGATTCACCCCTCCACTTT.

The V call is TRBV7-2, the J call TRBJ2-7; D gene unclear. The CDR3 loop spans 15 amino acids. Germline CDR1 reads SGHTA; CDR2 reads FQGNSA. Deletions cut 1 base from V and 2 bases from J, with 12 bases between. The CDR3 here is CASSLGILPTYEQYF. The DNA for the CDR3 is TGTGCCAGCAGCTTAGGAATCCTCCCTACCTACGAGCAGTACTTC.

In its sample, this clonotype was seen many times. This chain joins TRBV28 and TRBJ1-2; unclear D gene. Trimming cost V 6 bases and J 4 bases, with 15 bases left between them. There are 14 residues in the CDR3. The germline gives CDR1 MDHEN, CDR2 SYDVKM. CDR3 DNA sequence: TGTGCCAGCAGACCCAGTCATATGGGCTATGGCTACACCTTC. This encodes CASRPSHMGYGYTF.

V usage is TRBV6-1 and J usage is TRBJ2-5, with D uncertain. Trimming took off 7 bases at V and 3 bases at J, with 21 bases between the two ends. CDR1 is MNHNS, CDR2 SASEGT, per germline. The CDR3 is made up of 16 amino acids. The CDR3: CASTRSEVGAKETQYF. The CDR3 DNA sequence: TGTGCCAGCACCCGGTCTGAAGTCGGCGCCAAAGAGACCCAGTACTTC.

This chain links TRBV6-1 with TRBJ2-5; 8 nucleotides match TRBD2. Per the germline V gene, CDR1 is MNHNS and CDR2 is SASEGT. The CDR3 consists of 15 residues. The V and J ends lost 7 bases and 2 bases, in that order; junction bases with no gene match: 9. CDR3 coding DNA: TGTGCCAGCACACTCACTAGCGGAGATCAAGAGACCCAGTACTTC. This codes for CASTLTSGDQETQYF.

This clonotype was seen a handful of times. The chain couples TRBV7-6 to TRBJ2-7; 9 positions match TRBD1. The CDR3 has 15 amino acids. Germline values: CDR1 SGHVS, CDR2 FNYEAQ. V shed 0 bases, J shed 6 bases, and the junction held 6 bases outside the gene matches. CDR3 sequence reads: CASSLAGQGGGEQYF. CDR3 DNA: TGTGCCAGCAGCTTAGCGGGACAGGGAGGTGGCGAGCAGTACTTC.

This clonotype was recorded at least ten times. V and J are TRBV18 and TRBJ1-2, with D maybe TRBD1 (6 bases). This CDR3 region has 13 residues. Germline V CDR1 and CDR2: KGHSH, LQKENI. The V and J ends lost 2 bases and 4 bases respectively, with 8 bases between them. The CDR3 nucleotides read TGTGCCAGCTCACCAACAGGGTCCTATGGCTACACCTTC. Translated: CASSPTGSYGYTF.

The rearrangement uses TRBV10-2 and TRBJ2-2; a possible D gene is TRBD2 (5 bases). Trimming cost V 10 bases and J 4 bases, with 13 bases left between them. Germline loops: CDR1 WSHSY, CDR2 SAAADI. The CDR3 spans 13 residues. The CDR3 DNA is TGCGCCACAAAGAGGGTTGGCACCGGGGAGCTGTTTTTT. Residues: CATKRVGTGELFF.

This clonotype was counted between two and nine times. This chain connects TRBV6-2 or TRBV6-3 to TRBJ1-1, with D unresolved. This CDR3 is built from 13 residues. Germline V gene lookup returns CDR1 MNHEY and CDR2 SVGEGT. Trimming removed 4 bases from V and 5 bases from J, with 11 bases in between. The CDR3 nucleotides are TGTGCCAGCAGTTCATCAGTTCTGACTGAAGCTTTCTTT. It is translated as CASSSSVLTEAFF.

With respect to this clonotype: The junction does not match germline at one end; this may be a read error. The chain recombines TRBV25-1 with TRBJ2-5, with TRBD2 matching 13 bases. The CDR3 spans 17 residues. Germline-derived CDR1 and CDR2 are MGHDK and SYGVNS. CDR3 nucleotide sequence: TGTGCCAGCAGTGAATATGGACTAGCGGGAGTATATGAGACCCGGTACTTC. It translates to CASSEYGLAGVYETRYF.

This clonotype was seen only a few times. This chain uses TRBV30 with TRBJ1-1; D gene uncertain. The V and J ends lost 0 bases and 2 bases respectively, with 16 bases between them. Germline loops: CDR1 GTSNPN, CDR2 SVGIG (reference sequence). CDR3 size: 16 residues. CDR3 residues: CAWSVFGRGANTEAFF. In nucleotides, the CDR3 is TGTGCCTGGAGTGTATTCGGGAGAGGAGCTAACACTGAAGCTTTCTTT.

This clonotype was seen more than once but under ten times. This sequence joins TRBV5-1 and TRBJ1-6; D is ambiguous. This CDR3 spans 13 amino acids. CDR1 is SGHRS, CDR2 YFSETQ, per germline. V lost 0 bases, J lost 7 bases, and 5 bases lay in between. Here the CDR3 reads CASSLGSNSPLHF. The CDR3 nucleotides read TGCGCCAGCAGCTTGGGGAGCAATTCACCCCTCCACTTT.

This clonotype was picked up many times. The chain joins TRBV12-3 or TRBV12-4 to TRBJ2-7; TRBD2 might be the D (5 bases). Trimming stripped 5 bases from V and 3 bases from J, with 14 bases between. The CDR3 length is 14 residues. For the CDR3, the DNA is TGTGCCAGCAGTCCCAACCCGGAGGTCTACGAGCAGTACTTC. Translated: CASSPNPEVYEQYF.

The table lists this clonotype with many counts. The chain combines TRBV15 with TRBJ2-5; 12 bases fit TRBD2. Trimming at V came to 2 bases and at J to 4 bases, leaving 2 bases not matched to a gene. CDR1 and CDR2 (germline): LNHNV, YYDKDF (reference sequence). CDR3 length equals 15 residues. CDR3: CATSRLGLAGETQYF. CDR3 nucleotides: TGTGCCACCAGCAGATTGGGACTAGCGGGAGAGACCCAGTACTTC.

Concerning this clonotype: A single base separates this from a much larger clone, so it may be a read error. CDR3 loop: CASNRMSSDTQCF. In nucleotides, the CDR3 is TGTGCCAGCAATAGGATGAGCTCCGATACGCAGTGTTTT. The gene calls are TRBV2 and TRBJ2-3; the D is unclear. This CDR3 comprises 13 residues. CDR1 and CDR2 (germline): SNHLY, FYNNEI.

The table lists this clonotype with a few counts. This chain joins TRBV20-1 and TRBJ2-5, with TRBD2 matching over 11 bases. Trimming cost V 1 base and J 5 bases; bases outside gene matches: 3. The CDR3 is made up of 14 amino acids. CDR1 is DFQATT and CDR2 is SNEGSKA in the germline V gene (reference sequence). This chain's CDR3 is CSARGLAGPETQYF. CDR3 nucleotide sequence: TGCAGTGCTAGAGGACTAGCGGGACCCGAGACCCAGTACTTC.

This rearrangement joins TRBV3-1 to TRBJ2-5; TRBD2 agrees at 10 bases. The CDR3 runs to 18 residues. With 0 bases clipped from V and 4 bases from J, the junction kept 11 bases outside the gene matches. CDR1 is LGHDT, CDR2 YNNKEL, per germline (reference sequence). CDR3 DNA: TGTGCCAGCAGCCAAGATTCCCCAGCGGGAGGGTTTGGAGAGACCCAGTACTTC. This sequence encodes CASSQDSPAGGFGETQYF.